The rows below give T cell receptor beta chains drawn from one sample of a study of CD4+ T cells in melanoma. Libraries were prepared by immunoSEQ multiplex PCR; TCRdb keeps only in-frame clonotypes and omits some of them. The profile shows about 6,600 clones, about 70% of them singletons. Source material: cells from a culture (not recorded whether cultured in vitro). The receptor set was obtained from a human donor with melanoma. CDR3s include the opening cysteine and the closing phenylalanine or tryptophan. A D gene is named only where the DNA matches it firmly. Only part of the rows carry a size: once, few, many, or a class if the clone is expanded.

clone size: NA
J gene: TRBJ2-1
V gene: TRBV27
D gene: NA
CDR3 DNA: TGTGCCAGCAGTTTAGGACGGGTTAACGAGCAGTTCTTC
CDR3 protein: CASSLGRVNEQFF

clone size: NA
J gene: TRBJ1-2
V gene: TRBV10-3
D gene: TRBD1
CDR3 DNA: TGTGCCATCAGTGAACAGGGGATTGCCTATGGCTACACCTTC
CDR3 protein: CAISEQGIAYGYTF

clone size: NA
J gene: TRBJ2-2
V gene: TRBV6-5
D gene: NA
CDR3 DNA: TGTGCCAGCTCCCTCACCGGGGAGCTGTTTTTT
CDR3 protein: CASSLTGELFF

clone size: NA
J gene: TRBJ2-7
V gene: TRBV23-1
D gene: TRBD2
CDR3 DNA: TGCGCCAGCAGTCACCCATCGGGGGGGTCCTACGAGCAGTACTTC
CDR3 protein: CASSHPSGGSYEQYF

clone size: NA
J gene: TRBJ1-1
V gene: TRBV25-1
D gene: NA
CDR3 DNA: TGTGCCAGCAGTTTGGGGGGGGTTAACACTGAAGCTTTCTTT
CDR3 protein: CASSLGGVNTEAFF

clone size: few
J gene: TRBJ1-5
V gene: TRBV2
D gene: TRBD1
CDR3 DNA: TGTGCCAGCAGTGAAGTCGGGACAGAGAATCAGCCCCAGCATTTT
CDR3 protein: CASSEVGTENQPQHF

clone size: NA
J gene: TRBJ2-7
V gene: TRBV10-3
D gene: NA
CDR3 DNA: TGTGCCATCAGTCCTTCCGGCCTCAGCGAGCAGTACTTC
CDR3 protein: CAISPSGLSEQYF

clone size: NA
J gene: TRBJ2-3
V gene: TRBV28
D gene: NA
CDR3 DNA: TGTGCCAGCAGTTTTAAAGGACGGAGCACAGATACGCAGTATTTT
CDR3 protein: CASSFKGRSTDTQYF

clone size: NA
J gene: TRBJ1-3
V gene: TRBV5-1
D gene: NA
CDR3 DNA: TGCGCCAGCAGCTTGAGGCGGCCTGGAAACACCATATATTTT
CDR3 protein: CASSLRRPGNTIYF

clone size: NA
J gene: TRBJ2-3
V gene: TRBV2
D gene: TRBD2
CDR3 DNA: TGTGCCAGCAGTGTTGAAACGAAGCGGGGGGGCCGTGATACGCAGTATTTT
CDR3 protein: CASSVETKRGGRDTQYF

clone size: NA
J gene: TRBJ2-7
V gene: TRBV2
D gene: TRBD2
CDR3 DNA: TGTGCCAGCAGTGGGTGGACTAGCTCCTACGAGCAGTACTTC
CDR3 protein: CASSGWTSSYEQYF

clone size: few
J gene: TRBJ1-1
V gene: TRBV11-2
D gene: NA
CDR3 DNA: TGTGCCAGCAGCTTAGAGATAGGGAGTATCACTGAAGCTTTCTTT
CDR3 protein: CASSLEIGSITEAFF

clone size: NA
J gene: TRBJ1-6
V gene: TRBV27
D gene: TRBD1
CDR3 DNA: TGTGCCAGCAGTTTATCCGTCCGGACAGGGCTAAATTCACCCCTCCACTTT
CDR3 protein: CASSLSVRTGLNSPLHF

clone size: NA
J gene: TRBJ1-3
V gene: TRBV7-9
D gene: NA
CDR3 DNA: TGTGCCAGCAGCAGGGACTACAGCTCTGGAAACACCATATATTTT
CDR3 protein: CASSRDYSSGNTIYF

clone size: NA
J gene: TRBJ1-6
V gene: TRBV5-6
D gene: NA
CDR3 DNA: TGTGCCAGCAGCTTGGGTCTGGGTTATAATTCACCCCTCCACTTT
CDR3 protein: CASSLGLGYNSPLHF

clone size: NA
J gene: TRBJ2-1
V gene: TRBV6-5
D gene: NA
CDR3 DNA: TGTGCCAGCGAAAAGGGACATGAGCAGTTCTTC
CDR3 protein: CASEKGHEQFF

clone size: NA
J gene: TRBJ2-1
V gene: TRBV9
D gene: TRBD2
CDR3 DNA: TGTGCCAGCAGCGGATCAGCGGGGGGCGAAAACAATGAGCAGTTCTTC
CDR3 protein: CASSGSAGGENNEQFF

clone size: once
J gene: TRBJ2-7
V gene: TRBV30
D gene: TRBD2
CDR3 DNA: TGTGCCTGGATTGGGGCTAGCGGGGGGACTACCTCCTACGAGCAGTACTTC
CDR3 protein: CAWIGASGGTTSYEQYF

clone size: NA
J gene: TRBJ1-2
V gene: TRBV6-1
D gene: TRBD1
CDR3 DNA: TGTGCCAGCAGTGAAGGACAGGGGTTCGCCTATGGCTACACCTTC
CDR3 protein: CASSEGQGFAYGYTF

clone size: NA
J gene: TRBJ1-5
V gene: TRBV9
D gene: NA
CDR3 DNA: TGTGCCAGCAGCGTAGGTTGGGGGGTGGGTCAGCCCCAGCATTTT
CDR3 protein: CASSVGWGVGQPQHF

clone size: NA
J gene: TRBJ2-1
V gene: TRBV5-8
D gene: NA
CDR3 DNA: TGTGCCAGCAGCTTGGTGAGGGGTGGCTACAATGAGCAGTTCTTC
CDR3 protein: CASSLVRGGYNEQFF

clone size: NA
J gene: TRBJ1-1
V gene: TRBV5-5
D gene: NA
CDR3 DNA: TGTGCCAGCAGCTTAACACGCATGAACACTGAAGCTTTCTTT
CDR3 protein: CASSLTRMNTEAFF